These 30 T cell receptor beta chains originate from one sample sequenced in a study of blood T cell repertoires in COVID-19. Produced via immunoSEQ multiplex PCR; TCRdb's table is partial and in-frame only. Of about 240,000 clones in the sample, roughly 80% were seen once. Sequencing was done on a sample of peripheral blood. Receptors originate from a woman between 65 and 79 years old with acute or convalescent COVID-19.

This chain joins TRBV14 and TRBJ1-6; TRBD1 matches 7 bases. J was trimmed by 3 bases and V by 3 bases; bases with no gene match: 2. This CDR3 has 15 amino acids. CDR1 SGHDN and CDR2 FVKESK come from the germline V gene. CDR3 DNA sequence: TGTGCCAGCAGCCACAGACAGGGCTATAATTCACCCCTCCACTTT. This translates into CASSHRQGYNSPLHF.

This clone was recorded once. The chain carries TRBV5-4 and TRBJ2-1; D might be TRBD1 (6 bases). CDR3 length: 14 residues. Germline V gene lookup returns CDR1 SGHNT and CDR2 YYREEE (reference sequence). With 4 bases removed from V and 8 bases from J, the gap between germline ends came to 16 bases. This CDR3 is CASSPRPGVDEQFF. The CDR3 DNA reads as TGTGCCAGCAGCCCCCGACCAGGGGTTGATGAGCAGTTCTTC.

The chain carries TRBV6-1 and TRBJ1-1; 8 bases map to TRBD1. With 2 bases clipped from V and 7 bases from J, the junction kept 6 bases outside the gene matches. The CDR3 totals 14 residues. CDR1 MNHNS and CDR2 SASEGT come from the germline V gene. This CDR3 is CASSEFQGALEAFF. CDR3 coding DNA: TGTGCCAGCAGTGAATTCCAGGGGGCCCTTGAAGCTTTCTTT.

The chain uses TRBV5-1 and TRBJ1-1, with a possible D match to TRBD1 (6 bases). The CDR3 has 14 residues. The V gene's germline CDR1 is SGHRS and CDR2 YFSETQ. The ends were cut back, 4 bases at V and 1 base at J, with 11 bases in the middle. The CDR3 nucleotides are TGCGCCAGCAGCAAGGGACATCAGAACACTGAAGCTTTCTTT. Amino acids: CASSKGHQNTEAFF.

The table lists this clone with a few counts. DNA for the CDR3: TGTGCCAGTAGTATATTGACAGCCTATGGCTACACCTTC. Encoded protein: CASSILTAYGYTF. This chain links TRBV19 with TRBJ1-2, with D possibly being TRBD1 (5 bases). Germline CDR1 is LNHDA and CDR2 is SQIVND (reference sequence). V lost 2 bases, J lost 4 bases, and 8 bases lay in between. The CDR3 consists of 13 residues.

This clone has just a few counts. V gene TRBV19 combines with J gene TRBJ2-7, with a weak D call TRBD2 (6 bases). CDR3 length equals 15 residues. From germline, CDR1 is LNHDA and CDR2 SQIVND (reference sequence). V was trimmed by 4 bases and J by 2 bases, leaving 15 bases between them. The CDR3 is CASSTSGTEAYEQYF. CDR3 DNA: TGTGCCAGTAGTACTTCCGGGACTGAAGCCTACGAGCAGTACTTC.

The chain combines TRBV10-3 with TRBJ2-1, with TRBD2 matching over 7 bases. The ends lost 0 bases at V and 7 bases at J; junction bases unmatched: 3. CDR1 and CDR2 from the germline V gene are ENHRY and SYGVKD. The CDR3 has 14 amino acids. In nucleotides, the CDR3 is TGTGCCATCAGTGAGTCGGGGGGGAGAAATGAGCAGTTCTTC. This translates into CAISESGGRNEQFF.

This clone turned up a few times. The V and J genes are TRBV6-5 and TRBJ1-4; 7 nucleotides line up with TRBD1. Trimming cost V 7 bases and J 5 bases; bases outside gene matches: 7. CDR1 and CDR2 from the germline V gene are MNHEY and SVGAGI. The CDR3 spans 14 residues. As DNA, the CDR3 is TGTGCCAGCAAGGAGCCACAGGGGAATGAAAAACTGTTTTTT. Translation gives CASKEPQGNEKLFF.

The chain uses TRBV5-1 and TRBJ1-6; 7 positions match TRBD1. The junction had 11 bases not matched to a gene; V was cut back by 4 bases and J by 10 bases. Germline loops: CDR1 SGHRS, CDR2 YFSETQ. The CDR3 is 15 residues long. DNA for the CDR3: TGCGCCAGCAGCCCGGCAGGGACAGCTCAATCACCCCTCCACTTT. Translation: CASSPAGTAQSPLHF.

The chain uses TRBV2 and TRBJ2-1, with D possibly TRBD2 on 6 matching bases. Trimming stripped 2 bases from V and 4 bases from J, with 12 bases between. The CDR3 is 15 residues long. Germline V gives CDR1 SNHLY, CDR2 FYNNEI. The CDR3 here is CASSERRGDYNEQFF. CDR3 coding DNA: TGTGCCAGCAGTGAACGGCGGGGCGATTACAATGAGCAGTTCTTC.

This clone appeared a few times. The chain carries TRBV19 and TRBJ2-4; D not resolved. Germline CDR1 and CDR2: LNHDA and SQIVND (reference sequence). The CDR3 is 15 residues long. The V end was cut by 3 bases, the J end by 0 bases, with 9 bases between. CDR3 loop: CASSISGVAKNIQYF. The CDR3 DNA is TGTGCCAGTAGTATTTCTGGAGTAGCCAAAAACATTCAGTACTTC.

The chain uses TRBV9 and TRBJ2-5; D possibly corresponds to TRBD2 (6 bases). The CDR3 is made up of 12 amino acids. Germline V gives CDR1 SGDLS, CDR2 YYNGEE. V lost 1 base to trimming and J lost 9 bases, with 10 bases between them. The CDR3 coding sequence is TGTGCCAGCAGCGTACGCGGGGACCCCCAGTACTTC. It is translated as CASSVRGDPQYF.

V gene TRBV7-2 combines with J gene TRBJ1-5, with 10 positions matching TRBD1. Germline CDR1 is SGHTA and CDR2 is FQGNSA. The CDR3 is 16 residues long. Trimming took 1 base from V and 5 from J; bases not matched to a gene: 5. In nucleotides, the CDR3 is TGTGCCAGCAGCTTAGGTGGGGACAGGGGCGATCAGCCCCAGCATTTT. Translated, it gives CASSLGGDRGDQPQHF.

There are a few counts of this clone. The chain links TRBV5-1 to TRBJ1-5; D unclear. CDR3 length: 14 residues. Trimming left V 1 base short and J 7 bases short, with 12 bases between. Germline V lookup: CDR1 SGHRS, CDR2 YFSETQ. The CDR3 sequence is CASSLWGSGQPQHF. The CDR3 nucleotides are TGCGCCAGCAGCTTGTGGGGTTCGGGGCAGCCCCAGCATTTT.

This clone was counted many times. This chain joins TRBV19 and TRBJ1-1, with TRBD1 identical over 12 bases. Germline V lookup: CDR1 LNHDA, CDR2 SQIVND (reference sequence). J lost 4 bases, V lost 4 bases, and 1 base had no gene match. The CDR3 is made up of 14 amino acids. This chain's CDR3 is CASSTGQGATEAFF. The CDR3, as DNA: TGTGCCAGTAGTACGGGACAGGGGGCCACTGAAGCTTTCTTT.

The J gene is TRBJ2-1, the V gene TRBV2; D is perhaps TRBD1 (6 bases). CDR3 length: 13 residues. The V end lost 6 bases, the J end lost 9 bases, and 15 bases lay between the germline ends. Germline CDR1 reads SNHLY; CDR2 reads FYNNEI. CDR3 in amino acids: CASRTGPRSEQFF. The CDR3 DNA is TGTGCCAGCAGGACAGGACCTAGGAGTGAGCAGTTCTTC.

This clone has more than one count but fewer than ten. This chain links TRBV11-1 with TRBJ2-5; 9 bases fit TRBD2. V lost 7 bases and J lost 5; bases outside the gene matches: 11. Germline loops: CDR1 SGHAT, CDR2 FQDESV (reference sequence). This CDR3 has 15 amino acids. The CDR3 nucleotides are TGTGCCAGCAATAACCGGGCGGGGGGGCAGGAGACCCAGTACTTC. Residues: CASNNRAGGQETQYF. Complete variable domain (other parts from reference TRBV11-1 and TRBJ2-5): EAEVAQSPRYKITEKSQAVAFWCDPISGHATLYWYRQILGQGPELLVQFQDESVVDDSQLPKDRFSAERLKGVDSTLKIQPAELGDSAMYLCASNNRAGGQETQYFGPGTRLLVL.

The chain is built from TRBV19 and TRBJ2-3; D is ambiguous. The CDR3 covers 15 residues. V was clipped by 3 bases and J by 3 bases, with 13 bases between them. Germline values: CDR1 LNHDA, CDR2 SQIVND (reference sequence). The CDR3 spells CASSINALETDTQYF. As DNA, the CDR3 is TGTGCCAGTAGTATTAACGCCCTCGAGACAGATACGCAGTATTTT.

This chain connects TRBV5-1 to TRBJ2-5; D might be TRBD1 (5 bases). The CDR3 has 12 residues. V was clipped by 4 bases and J by 5 bases, with 9 bases between them. Per germline, CDR1 SGHRS and CDR2 YFSETQ. The chain's CDR3 is CASSGASETQYF. CDR3 in DNA: TGCGCCAGCAGCGGGGCTTCGGAGACCCAGTACTTC. The whole variable domain, filled in from reference TRBV5-1 and TRBJ2-5, reads KAGVTQTPRYLIKTRGQQVTLSCSPISGHRSVSWYQQTPGQGLQFLFEYFSETQRNKGNFPGRFSGRQFSNSRSEMNVSTLELGDSALYLCASSGASETQYFGPGTRLLVL.

The genes are TRBV5-1 and TRBJ1-3, with D maybe TRBD1 (5 bases). The CDR3 has 14 amino acids. The germline gives CDR1 SGHRS, CDR2 YFSETQ. V dropped 4 bases and J dropped 0 bases, with 8 bases sitting between them. The CDR3 sequence: CASSQDNSGNTIYF. As DNA, the CDR3 is TGCGCCAGCAGCCAGGACAACTCTGGAAACACCATATATTTT.

This clone was detected only a few times. V usage is TRBV4-1 and J usage is TRBJ2-4; TRBD1 might be the D (5 bases). Per germline, CDR1 MGHRA and CDR2 YSYEKL. Trimming took off 4 bases at V and 5 bases at J, with 9 bases between the two ends. The CDR3 is 13 residues long. CDR3 in amino acids: CASSRVQENIQYF. The CDR3 nucleotides read TGCGCCAGCAGCCGAGTACAGGAAAACATTCAGTACTTC.

The rearrangement links TRBV16 to TRBJ1-5, with D possibly TRBD1 on 6 matching bases. Germline V gene lookup returns CDR1 KGHSY and CDR2 FQNENV. The V gene lost 1 base and the J gene lost 4 bases, with 11 bases spanning the gap. The CDR3 is 15 residues long. CDR3 sequence (DNA): TGTGCCAGCAGCCAATATCGGACAGATAATCAGCCCCAGCATTTT. This translates into CASSQYRTDNQPQHF.

This clone was counted only a few times. This chain joins TRBV6-2 or TRBV6-3 and TRBJ2-1, with 7 bases matching TRBD1. The germline CDR1 and CDR2 sequences are MNHEY and SVGEGT. The CDR3 is made up of 17 amino acids. Losses at the gene ends were 2 bases for V and 2 bases for J; bases not matched to a gene: 9. DNA of the CDR3: TGTGCCAGCAGTTACCCCAGACAGGGAATGACCTACAATGAGCAGTTCTTC. It codes for CASSYPRQGMTYNEQFF.

The chain is built from TRBV4-3 and TRBJ1-5; D uncertain. CDR3 length: 15 residues. Germline V gene sequence: CDR1 LGHNA, CDR2 YSLEER. Trimming took off 0 bases at V and 0 bases at J, with 6 bases between the two ends. CDR3 nucleotides: TGCGCCAGCAGCCAAGAGGCCAGTAGCAATCAGCCCCAGCATTTT. Protein: CASSQEASSNQPQHF.

V is TRBV24-1 and J is TRBJ1-1, with TRBD1 as a possible D gene (5 bases). V gave up 7 bases and J gave up 7 bases, with 12 bases separating them. The CDR3 loop spans 12 amino acids. Germline V gene sequence: CDR1 KGHDR, CDR2 SFDVKD. In DNA form, the CDR3 reads TGTGCCACCAGAGGGGAGGTCGGTGAAGCTTTCTTT. It is translated as CATRGEVGEAFF.

The V and J genes are TRBV11-2 and TRBJ1-4, with D perhaps TRBD1 (5 bases). Germline loops: CDR1 SGHAT, CDR2 FQNNGV. The V and J ends lost 1 base and 8 bases respectively, with 17 bases between them. CDR3 length: 16 residues. In nucleotides, the CDR3 is TGTGCCAGCAGCTTAGTCGGACACGTCGGGGGGGAAAAACTGTTTTTT. Its protein product is CASSLVGHVGGEKLFF. Full variable domain (remainder filled in from reference TRBV11-2 and TRBJ1-4): EAGVAQSPRYKIIEKRQSVAFWCNPISGHATLYWYQQILGQGPKLLIQFQNNGVVDDSQLPKDRFSAERLKGVDSTLKIQPAKLEDSAVYLCASSLVGHVGGEKLFFGSGTQLSVL.

This clone was detected only a few times. The rearrangement joins TRBV19 to TRBJ2-1; 7 nucleotides agree with TRBD1. The CDR3 has 15 residues. V shed 3 bases, J shed 4 bases, and the junction held 6 bases outside the gene matches. Germline V CDR1 and CDR2: LNHDA, SQIVND (reference sequence). CDR3 loop: CASSIAGTAYNEQFF. For the CDR3, the DNA is TGTGCCAGTAGTATTGCCGGGACAGCGTACAATGAGCAGTTCTTC.

V and J are TRBV19 and TRBJ1-5, with a possible D match to TRBD1 (5 bases). The V end was cut by 10 bases, the J end by 0 bases, with 16 bases between. In germline, CDR1 is LNHDA, CDR2 SQIVND (reference sequence). This CDR3 contains 15 residues. The CDR3 DNA reads TGTGCCACCGAACGAGACAGAAATAGCAATCAGCCCCAGCATTTT. Residues: CATERDRNSNQPQHF.

The chain has TRBV3-1 (or the pseudogene TRBV3-2) and TRBJ2-2; D perhaps matches TRBD2 (6 bases). Germline V CDR1 and CDR2: LGHDT, YNNKEL (reference sequence). CDR3 length: 15 amino acids. The V and J ends lost 2 bases and 5 bases respectively, with 12 bases between them. Here the CDR3 DNA reads TGTGCCAGCAGCCAATGGGACTCCTCAACCGGGGAGCTGTTTTTT. Translating gives CASSQWDSSTGELFF.

V gene TRBV11-1 combines with J gene TRBJ2-1, with a weak D call TRBD2 (5 bases). V was cut by 7 bases and J by 2 bases, with 18 bases left in between. Germline CDR1 and CDR2: SGHAT and FQDESV (reference sequence). This CDR3 spans 16 amino acids. The CDR3 bases are TGTGCCAGCAAAACCCCACGGGGTAGCCCCTACAATGAGCAGTTCTTC. Protein product: CASKTPRGSPYNEQFF.